This paragraph covers one TCR beta chain sequence. The data were taken from a study of blood T cell repertoires in COVID-19. The method was immunoSEQ multiplex PCR; TCRdb's version includes in-frame clones alone and lacks a portion of them. The sample holds some 200,000 clones, approximately 86% seen once. The trim removed 1 base at V and 4 bases at J, leaving 5 bases unmatched. Germline assignment: CDR1 SGHRS and CDR2 YFSETQ. CDR3 length: 14 residues. This TCR derives from an older woman with acute COVID-19. Sequencing was done on a sample of PBMCs or T cells enriched from blood (not recorded which). V gene TRBV5-1 combines with J gene TRBJ2-7, with 7 bases matching TRBD1. In DNA form, the CDR3 reads TGCGCCAGCAGCTTGAAGGGGGCTGAATACGAGCAGTACTTC. Residues: CASSLKGAEYEQYF.